This T cell receptor beta chain was found in a study of identical twins. Findings and limits, study-wide: In monozygotic twins, models underestimated the sharing of out-of-frame TCR alpha.

Germline V lookup: CDR1 MGHDK, CDR2 SYGVNS. This CDR3 is built from 14 residues. Turning to this clonotype: The antigen remains unidentified. An end of the junction does not agree with germline; a read error may underlie this.

TCRdb recomputed calls from the 5' RACE reads with MiXCR, one row per CDR3 protein. Of about 890,000 distinct CDR3 sequences in the sample, 9% to 15% are singletons; the top ten hold around 1.5%. These sequences were also reported in another study, on yellow fever vaccine responses in identical twins.

The receptor was isolated from a woman under 30 in good health. The chain uses TRBV25-1 and TRBJ1-2; 7 positions match TRBD1. Sequenced input: PBMCs. The CDR3 nucleotides are TGTGCCAGCAGTAAAGGACAGGAGGTCTATCGCTACACCTTC. This encodes CASSKGQEVYRYTF.